This T cell receptor (beta chain) is from a study of technical replicates of blood from a handful of donors. The method was immunoSEQ multiplex PCR; TCRdb's version includes in-frame clones alone and lacks a portion of them. The table lists 75,000 or so clones, about 95% of them singletons. Losses at the gene ends were 5 bases for V and 4 bases for J; bases not matched to a gene: 3. Germline V gene data show CDR1 as SGHVS and CDR2 as FQNEAQ. This CDR3 contains 14 residues. The source is a human donor in good health. The sample taken for sequencing was T cells isolated from PBMCs. The chain joins TRBV7-8 to TRBJ1-4, with 8 bases aligning to TRBD1. CDR3 in DNA: TGTGCCAGCAGCCCGACAGGGGTTAATGAAAAACTGTTTTTT. Its translation: CASSPTGVNEKLFF.